These 32 T cell receptor beta chains came from one sample sequenced in a study of patients and donors after allogeneic stem cell transplantation. Using its own MiXCR run on the RT-PCR reads, TCRdb lists one record per CDR3 protein. The data contain about 2,600 distinct CDR3 sequences, about a sixth of them singletons. The specimen sequenced was blood, either unsorted or a sorted T cell fraction (not recorded which). The receptor set was obtained from a human donor who was either an allogeneic HSCT recipient or a stem cell or donor lymphocyte infusion donor (not recorded which). It is not recorded whose cells these are; they may come from a transplant donor.

Within the sample, this clonotype is medium-sized (0.01 to 0.1%). The chain joins TRBV9 to TRBJ2-4; 8 positions agree with TRBD2. Germline V CDR1 and CDR2: SGDLS, YYNGEE. The ends lost 0 bases at V and 6 bases at J; junction bases unmatched: 8. This CDR3 is built from 16 residues. In DNA, the CDR3 is TGTGCCAGCAGCGTAGAGGAAGCGGGAGATGGAAACATTCAGTACTTC. Translation: CASSVEEAGDGNIQYF.

This chain uses TRBV5-6 with TRBJ2-3, with unresolved D. The germline V gene encodes CDR1 SGHDT and CDR2 YYEEEE. The length of the CDR3 is 13 residues. The V end was cut by 4 bases, the J end by 6 bases, with 12 bases between. The CDR3 loop reads CASSPGADDTQYF. Written as DNA, the CDR3 is TGTGCCAGCAGCCCAGGAGCCGACGATACGCAGTATTTT.

This chain uses TRBV7-2 with TRBJ1-2, with no clear D. Germline assignment: CDR1 SGHTA and CDR2 FQGNSA. The CDR3 covers 13 residues. With 2 bases removed from V and 8 bases from J, the gap between germline ends came to 12 bases. The CDR3 protein is CASSLQAQFGYTF. DNA of the CDR3: TGTGCCAGCAGCTTACAGGCCCAGTTCGGCTACACCTTC.

V usage is TRBV5-1 and J usage is TRBJ2-7, with 12 bases matching TRBD2. The CDR3 has 15 amino acids. CDR1 SGHRS and CDR2 YFSETQ come from the germline V gene. The V gene end was trimmed by 2 bases and the J gene end by 6 bases; junction bases not matched to a gene: 6. The DNA of the CDR3 is TGCGCCAGCAGCTTACGACTAGCGGGAGTGGGCGAGCAGTACTTC. Translating gives CASSLRLAGVGEQYF.

This rearrangement joins TRBV2 to TRBJ2-7; D gene uncertain. The CDR3 has 13 amino acids. The germline V gene has CDR1 SNHLY and CDR2 FYNNEI. Trimming removed 3 bases from V and 3 bases from J, with 9 bases in between. CDR3 DNA: TGTGCCAGCAGTGACGTGATCATCTACGAGCAGTACTTC. This sequence encodes CASSDVIIYEQYF. The full variable domain, rest sourced from reference TRBV2 and TRBJ2-7, is EPEVTQTPSHQVTQMGQEVILRCVPISNHLYFYWYRQILGQKVEFLVSFYNNEISEKSEIFDDQFSVERPDGSNFTLKIRSTKLEDSAMYFCASSDVIIYEQYFGPGTRLTVT.

This clonotype is labeled medium-sized. V gene TRBV20-1 combines with J gene TRBJ2-1; D remains ambiguous. This CDR3 is built from 13 residues. Germline CDR1 and CDR2: DFQATT and SNEGSKA (reference sequence). V was trimmed by 7 bases and J by 0 bases, leaving 10 bases between them. In DNA form, the CDR3 reads TGCAGTGTAAGCAGGAGCTCCTACAATGAGCAGTTCTTC. Translated, it gives CSVSRSSYNEQFF.

The chain links TRBV24-1 to TRBJ2-1; TRBD2 agrees at 8 bases. This CDR3 is built from 17 residues. Germline V gene lookup returns CDR1 KGHDR and CDR2 SFDVKD. The J segment lost 1 base and the V segment lost 0 bases, leaving 4 bases of the junction unmatched. The CDR3 DNA reads as TGTGCCACCAGTGATTTGCGGAGCGGGAGTTCCTACAATGAGCAGTTCTTC. Translation: CATSDLRSGSSYNEQFF.

This clonotype was detected only a few times. The chain recombines TRBV20-1 with TRBJ1-2, with D uncertain. CDR1 is DFQATT and CDR2 is SNEGSKA in the germline V gene (reference sequence). V shed 0 bases and J shed 8 bases, with 16 bases lying between them. CDR3 length equals 14 residues. The CDR3 bases are TGCAGTGCTAGAGATACCGGCTTCGGGTTCGGCTACACCTTC. Protein sequence: CSARDTGFGFGYTF.

The rearrangement links TRBV7-2 to TRBJ2-1, with unresolved D. Looked up from germline, CDR1 is SGHTA and CDR2 is FQGNSA. The CDR3 sequence is 14 residues long. The V end was cut by 5 bases, the J end by 6 bases, with 14 bases between. CDR3 in amino acids: CASSPRFSSNEQFF. CDR3 sequence (DNA): TGTGCCAGCAGCCCTCGTTTTAGCAGCAATGAGCAGTTCTTC.

V and J are TRBV6-2 or TRBV6-3 and TRBJ2-7; possibly TRBD1 for D (6 bases). V lost 4 bases and J 1 base, leaving 14 bases between the germline ends. The CDR3 is made up of 15 amino acids. Germline lookup yields CDR1 MNHEY and CDR2 SVGEGT. The CDR3 spells CASSFPGHLSYEQYF. In DNA form, the CDR3 reads TGTGCCAGCAGTTTCCCGGGACACCTTTCCTACGAGCAGTACTTC.

The chain links TRBV2 to TRBJ1-1; tentatively, D is TRBD1 (6 bases). V was pared by 4 bases and J by 5 bases, with 14 bases between. This CDR3 contains 14 residues. The germline gives CDR1 SNHLY, CDR2 FYNNEI. DNA of the CDR3: TGTGCCAGCAGTGTCGAAAAGGGGGGGACTGAAGCTTTCTTT. Translating gives CASSVEKGGTEAFF.

This clonotype was found a few times. The chain combines TRBV6-6 with TRBJ2-7; 10 nucleotides agree with TRBD2. The CDR3 runs to 15 residues. Germline V lookup: CDR1 MNHNY, CDR2 SVGAGI (reference sequence). J lost 0 bases, V lost 4 bases, and 3 bases had no gene match. The CDR3 DNA sequence: TGTGCCAGCAGTTGGCTAGCGGGAGTCTCCTACGAGCAGTACTTC. The encoded protein is CASSWLAGVSYEQYF.

The V gene is TRBV20-1, the J gene TRBJ1-1; the match to TRBD1 covers 7 bases. The CDR3 is 13 amino acids. The V gene's germline CDR1 is DFQATT and CDR2 SNEGSKA (reference sequence). The J segment lost 6 bases and the V segment lost 8 bases, leaving 12 bases of the junction unmatched. CDR3 amino acids: CSPLRQGQSEAFF. CDR3 bases: TGCAGTCCCCTTAGACAGGGTCAATCTGAAGCTTTCTTT.

This clonotype is medium-sized in the sample. The chain is built from TRBV5-5 and TRBJ1-1, with D unclear. Trimming stripped 7 bases from V and 5 bases from J, with 9 bases between. Germline V gene sequence: CDR1 SGHKS, CDR2 YYEKEE (reference sequence). The CDR3 contains 11 residues. The DNA for the CDR3 is TGTGCCAGCCATCGGATGACTGAAGCTTTCTTT. Amino acid sequence: CASHRMTEAFF.

This clonotype showed up just a few times. The chain is built from TRBV7-2 and TRBJ2-4; 8 bases fit TRBD2. CDR1 is SGHTA and CDR2 is FQGNSA in the germline V gene. After removal of 4 bases from V and 12 bases from J, the junction contained 14 bases not matched to a gene. The CDR3 runs to 15 residues. The CDR3 DNA reads TGTGCCAGCAGCTCGGCCGGGACTAGAGGGAAACATCAGTACTTC. This codes for CASSSAGTRGKHQYF.

The chain carries TRBV12-3 or TRBV12-4 and TRBJ1-2, with 9 bases identical to TRBD1. J lost 5 bases, V lost 6 bases, and 7 bases had no gene match. CDR3 length equals 14 residues. CDR3 in amino acids: CASRPGQGTYGYTF. As DNA, the CDR3 is TGTGCCAGCAGACCTGGACAGGGGACTTATGGCTACACCTTC.

This clonotype occurred a few times. This chain links TRBV5-4 with TRBJ2-5; the D gene is possibly TRBD1 (6 bases). Germline CDR1 reads SGHNT; CDR2 reads YYREEE (reference sequence). V was cut by 4 bases and J by 2 bases, with 6 bases left in between. The CDR3 is 12 residues long. The CDR3 region is CASSDRQETQYF. Here the CDR3 DNA reads TGTGCCAGCAGCGACAGGCAAGAGACCCAGTACTTC.

The CDR3 spells CASSLEVPSASYNEQFF. The CDR3 DNA follows: TGTGCCAGCAGCTTAGAGGTCCCTAGCGCATCCTACAATGAGCAGTTCTTC. The chain is built from TRBV11-2 and TRBJ2-1, with D possibly TRBD2 on 6 matching bases. The V end lost 0 bases, the J end lost 1 base, and 13 bases lay between the germline ends. Germline V gene sequence: CDR1 SGHAT, CDR2 FQNNGV. This CDR3 has 17 amino acids. Full variable domain (remainder filled in from reference TRBV11-2 and TRBJ2-1): EAGVAQSPRYKIIEKRQSVAFWCNPISGHATLYWYQQILGQGPKLLIQFQNNGVVDDSQLPKDRFSAERLKGVDSTLKIQPAKLEDSAVYLCASSLEVPSASYNEQFFGPGTRLTVL.

This clonotype was counted between two and nine times. The chain carries TRBV7-2 and TRBJ2-1; no definite D call. V was cut by 1 base and J by 7 bases, with 8 bases left in between. The CDR3 is made up of 13 amino acids. Germline V gene data show CDR1 as SGHTA and CDR2 as FQGNSA. For the CDR3, the DNA is TGTGCCAGCAGCTTAGGGGCCAGTAATGAGCAGTTCTTC. Its translation is CASSLGASNEQFF.

In its sample, this clonotype is large. The chain couples TRBV12-3 or TRBV12-4 to TRBJ2-7; D possibly corresponds to TRBD1 (5 bases). Trimming shortened V by 6 bases and J by 3 bases, and 6 bases separated the two germline ends. The CDR3 loop spans 11 amino acids. The CDR3 here is CASRTGYEQYF. As DNA, the CDR3 is TGTGCCAGCAGAACAGGCTACGAGCAGTACTTC.

In this sample, this clonotype turned up a few times. The chain links TRBV6-6 to TRBJ2-7; 8 bases agree with TRBD1. The germline gives CDR1 MNHNY, CDR2 SVGAGI (reference sequence). This CDR3 has 12 amino acids. V was pared by 6 bases and J by 6 bases, with 4 bases of the junction left unmatched. CDR3 sequence: CASRPGQGEQYF. In DNA, the CDR3 is TGTGCCAGCAGGCCCGGACAGGGCGAGCAGTACTTC.

This clonotype is deemed large (0.1 to 1%). The gene calls are TRBV27 and TRBJ1-4; no definite D call. Germline CDR1 reads MNHEY; CDR2 reads SMNVEV (reference sequence). Deletions cut 5 bases from V and 4 bases from J, with 14 bases between. The CDR3 runs 15 residues. The CDR3 DNA reads TGTGCCAGCAGTCCTTCAGCTGGAATTAATGAAAAACTGTTTTTT. This codes for CASSPSAGINEKLFF.

This clonotype is labeled medium-sized (0.01 to 0.1%). The chain employs TRBV29-1 and TRBJ2-1; D not resolved. The CDR3 extends over 11 amino acids. Trimming removed 6 bases from V and 4 bases from J, with 7 bases in between. Germline V gives CDR1 SQVTM, CDR2 ANQGSEA. This chain's CDR3 is CSVANYNEQFF. The DNA for the CDR3 is TGCAGCGTGGCAAATTACAATGAGCAGTTCTTC.

This chain uses TRBV12-3 or TRBV12-4 with TRBJ1-2; a weak D match, TRBD1 (6 bases). This CDR3 is 14 amino acids long. Trimming stripped 8 bases from V and 7 bases from J, with 20 bases between. CDR3 nucleotides: TGTGCCAGCGAGATAGGGGGGATGCGGTCTGGCTACACCTTC. This gives the protein CASEIGGMRSGYTF.

The genes are TRBV3-1 and TRBJ2-6; D might be TRBD1 (5 bases). The CDR3 loop spans 14 amino acids. CDR1 and CDR2 from the germline V gene are LGHDT and YNNKEL (reference sequence). V lost 6 bases to trimming and J lost 2 bases, with 8 bases between them. CDR3 amino acids: CASSQGPGANVLTF. The CDR3 DNA follows: TGTGCCAGCAGTCAGGGTCCTGGGGCCAACGTCCTGACTTTC.

In nucleotides, the CDR3 is TGCGCCAGCAGCCCGCGACCGACTACCAACTATGGCTACACCTTC. Residues: CASSPRPTTNYGYTF. The rearrangement links TRBV5-1 to TRBJ1-2, with unresolved D. The V gene's germline CDR1 is SGHRS and CDR2 YFSETQ. CDR3 length equals 15 residues. The V end was cut by 4 bases, the J end by 2 bases, with 15 bases between.

By sample share, this clonotype is medium-sized. CDR3 sequence: CASSAVGGDTQYF. CDR3 bases: TGTGCCAGCAGCGCCGTGGGAGGGGATACGCAGTATTTT. V usage is TRBV7-2 and J usage is TRBJ2-3; 7 bases are shared with TRBD2. Per germline, CDR1 SGHTA and CDR2 FQGNSA. Trimming removed 5 bases from V and 6 bases from J; junction bases left unmatched: 5. This CDR3 has 13 amino acids.

The V gene is TRBV5-1, the J gene TRBJ2-6; D possibly corresponds to TRBD2 (5 bases). Germline V gene lookup returns CDR1 SGHRS and CDR2 YFSETQ. This CDR3 has 16 amino acids. V was clipped by 2 bases and J by 0 bases, with 9 bases between them. The CDR3 DNA reads as TGCGCCAGCAGCTTAAACGGGATCTCTGGGGCCAACGTCCTGACTTTC. Translating gives CASSLNGISGANVLTF.

Judged by abundance, this clonotype is medium-sized. One junction end does not reproduce the germline sequence, and a read error may be involved. The V call is TRBV30, the J call TRBJ2-2, with 7 nucleotides matching TRBD2. Germline V gives CDR1 GTSNPN, CDR2 SVGIG (reference sequence). The CDR3 spans 14 residues. The CDR3 nucleotides are TGTGCCGGGAGGGTTGGTTTTAACACCGGGGAGCTGTTTTTT. Translating it yields CAGRVGFNTGELFF.

This clonotype qualifies as medium-sized. V usage is TRBV20-1 and J usage is TRBJ1-1; D call uncertain. The germline V gene encodes CDR1 DFQATT and CDR2 SNEGSKA (reference sequence). The CDR3 has 11 amino acids. CDR3 nucleotides: TGCAGCGTGGGAACGAACACTGAAGCTTTCTTT. This translates into CSVGTNTEAFF.

J is TRBJ2-7 and V is TRBV5-6; weak D call: TRBD2 (6 bases). The CDR3 spans 16 residues. From germline, CDR1 is SGHDT and CDR2 YYEEEE. The V end lost 2 bases, the J end lost 3 bases, and 18 bases lay between the germline ends. Written as DNA, the CDR3 is TGTGCCAGCAGCTTTAGTGGGAGGCCCACCCTCTACGAGCAGTACTTC. Its translation: CASSFSGRPTLYEQYF.

This chain connects TRBV2 to TRBJ2-1; D gene ambiguous. V lost 7 bases to trimming and J lost 6 bases, with 13 bases between them. Germline V gene data show CDR1 as SNHLY and CDR2 as FYNNEI. The CDR3 is made up of 13 amino acids. CDR3 sequence (DNA): TGTGCCAGCACCAGACTCAGATCCAATGAGCAGTTCTTC. Protein: CASTRLRSNEQFF.